The present T cell receptor beta chain was sequenced within a study of neurological immune-mediated disorders. This clonotype has a count of ten or more. Its specificity is not known. General study findings and limits: Multiple sclerosis was found to have the least TCR clonal expansion, below healthy controls, and HTLV-1-associated myelopathy the most.

With 10-nucleotide random UMIs included, cDNA was synthesized by 5'RACE. Each CDR3 protein gets one entry after TCRdb re-called the 5' RACE reads with MiXCR. Here the sample spans more than 15,000 distinct CDR3 sequences, under 15% being singletons. This TCR was recovered from a man in his fifties or sixties with HTLV-1-associated myelopathy (HAM/TSP). Sequenced material: PBMCs.

As DNA, the CDR3 is TGCGCCAGCGCCCGGGACAGGGGTGGGACCGGGGAGCTGTTTTTT. Residues: CASARDRGGTGELFF. The chain uses TRBV4-3 and TRBJ2-2; 10 nucleotides agree with TRBD1. Trimming removed 8 bases from V and 5 bases from J; junction bases left unmatched: 8. The V gene's germline CDR1 is LGHNA and CDR2 YSLEER. There are 15 residues in the CDR3.